Given below is one T cell receptor (beta chain) in context. Other DNA sequences in the same sample also yield this CDR3. Germline assignment: CDR1 SEHNR and CDR2 FQNEAQ (reference sequence). The CDR3 sequence is 12 residues long. Trimming shortened V by 1 base and J by 5 bases, and 5 bases separated the two germline ends. CD8 cells classed as naive were CD45RO-negative and positively selected for CCR7, excluding terminally differentiated effector memory CD45RA+ cells. The study enrolled healthy HIV-negative adults without recent acute infections or vaccinations as donors. Libraries were prepared by immunoSEQ multiplex PCR; TCRdb keeps only in-frame clonotypes and omits some of them. This sample yields millions of clones, of which just under 95% are seen a single time; roughly 1% belongs to the top ten. The data were obtained in a study of shared clonotypes between healthy human individuals. Background on the study: Researchers assigned three CD4 naive, three CD4 memory, two CD8 naive and one CD8 memory plate to each donor.

The V gene is TRBV7-9, the J gene TRBJ1-2, with unresolved D. Source material: naive CD8+ T cells sorted from blood. This clonotype was obtained from a man between 18 and 35 years old in good health. CDR3 amino acids: CASSLDSYGYTF. DNA for the CDR3: TGTGCCAGCAGCTTAGACAGTTATGGCTACACCTTC.